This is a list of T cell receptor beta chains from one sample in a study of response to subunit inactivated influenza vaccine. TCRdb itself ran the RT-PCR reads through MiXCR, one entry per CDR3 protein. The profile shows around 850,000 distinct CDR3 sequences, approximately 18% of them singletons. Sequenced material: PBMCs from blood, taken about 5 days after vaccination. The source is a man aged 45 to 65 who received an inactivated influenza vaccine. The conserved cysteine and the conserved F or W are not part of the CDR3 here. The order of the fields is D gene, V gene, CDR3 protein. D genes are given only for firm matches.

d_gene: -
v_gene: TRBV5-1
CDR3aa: ASSLDLGIYGYT

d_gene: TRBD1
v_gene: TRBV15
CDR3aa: ATSRGHRGSYEQY

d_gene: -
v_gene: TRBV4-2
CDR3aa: ASSQGGQEAHIYGYT

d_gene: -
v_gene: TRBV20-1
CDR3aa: SARDLQGINEKLF

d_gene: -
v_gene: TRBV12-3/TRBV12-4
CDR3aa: ASSIRQRNNSPLH

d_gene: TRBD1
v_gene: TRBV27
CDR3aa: ASSLRQGYHEQY

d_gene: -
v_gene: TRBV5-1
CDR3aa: ASSLMRGTEQY

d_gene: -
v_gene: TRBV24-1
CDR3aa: ATSDNAGTGNEKLF

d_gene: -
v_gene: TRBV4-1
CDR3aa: ASSQGPYLAKNIQY

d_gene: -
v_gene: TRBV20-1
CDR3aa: SARDSAAPVGGGTDTQY

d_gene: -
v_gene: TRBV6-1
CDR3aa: ASSTRIDRQETQY

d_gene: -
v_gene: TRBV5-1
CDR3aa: ASRLTTLGYNEQF

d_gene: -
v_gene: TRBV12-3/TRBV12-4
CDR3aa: ASSFIASGELF

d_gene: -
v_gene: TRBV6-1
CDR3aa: ASRRQATGGQPQH

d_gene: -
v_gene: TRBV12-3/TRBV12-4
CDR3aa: ASSLLRQKNTEAF

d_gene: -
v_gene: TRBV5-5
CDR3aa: ASSLFEGSDEQY

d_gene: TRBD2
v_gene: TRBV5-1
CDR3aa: ASSRGPSGGASEQF

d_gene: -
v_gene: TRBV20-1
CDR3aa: SASGAQGQETQY

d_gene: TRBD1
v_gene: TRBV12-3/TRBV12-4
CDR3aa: ASSFGTGRETQY

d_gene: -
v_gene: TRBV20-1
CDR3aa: SAYISNEQF

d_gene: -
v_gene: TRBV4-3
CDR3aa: ASSQVGGRETEAF

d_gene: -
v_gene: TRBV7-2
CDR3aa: ASSLRLYTEAF

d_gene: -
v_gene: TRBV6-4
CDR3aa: ASVGRPQPV

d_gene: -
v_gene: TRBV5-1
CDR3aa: ASSLDREQL

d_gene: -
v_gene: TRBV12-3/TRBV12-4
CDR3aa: ASSLGGTSYEQY

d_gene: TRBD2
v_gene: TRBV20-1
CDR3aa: SASTSGSLWGDTQY

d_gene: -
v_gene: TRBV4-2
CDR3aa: ASSPVTGSGANVLT

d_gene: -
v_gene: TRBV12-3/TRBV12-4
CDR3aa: ASSLASSANSYNEQF

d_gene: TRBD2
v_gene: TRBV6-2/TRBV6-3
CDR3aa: ASRRTGTSGKETQY

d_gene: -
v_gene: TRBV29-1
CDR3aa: SVRPTTDTQY

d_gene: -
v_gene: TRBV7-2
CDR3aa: ASSLPQTNTEAF

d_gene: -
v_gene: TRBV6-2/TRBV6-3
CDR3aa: ASSYRPGTVTRTDTQY

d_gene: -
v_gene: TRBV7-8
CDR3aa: ASSLRVDWGGGLDSPLH

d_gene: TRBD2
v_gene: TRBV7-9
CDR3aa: ASSLEAGGFYEQY

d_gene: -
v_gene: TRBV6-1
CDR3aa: ATHTDTQY

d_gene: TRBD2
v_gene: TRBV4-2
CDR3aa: ASSQGDSGSSDNEQF

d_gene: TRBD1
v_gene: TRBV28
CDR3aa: ASTFGTGGGTGELF

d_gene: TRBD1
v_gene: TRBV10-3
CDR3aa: ATTAGGRTDTQY

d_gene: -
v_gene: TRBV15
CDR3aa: ATSRDIGVGDTQY

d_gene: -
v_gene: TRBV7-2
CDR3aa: ASSRGTYTQY

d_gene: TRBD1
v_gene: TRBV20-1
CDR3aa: SATGQGPHNEQF

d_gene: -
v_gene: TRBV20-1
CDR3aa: SARTPGGMNTEAF

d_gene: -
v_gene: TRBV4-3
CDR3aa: ASRRSIEGDNYEQY

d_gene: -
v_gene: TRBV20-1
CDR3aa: SARADWVSTDTQY

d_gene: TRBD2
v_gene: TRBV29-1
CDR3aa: SVEDISGNTDTQY

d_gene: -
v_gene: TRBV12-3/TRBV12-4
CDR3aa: ASSLILLYNEQF

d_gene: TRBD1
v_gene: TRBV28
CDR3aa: ASSTPRTGAHSPLH

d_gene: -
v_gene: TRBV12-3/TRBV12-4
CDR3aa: ASSIRSYNEQF

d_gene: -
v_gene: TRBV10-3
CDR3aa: AISPTVKETQY

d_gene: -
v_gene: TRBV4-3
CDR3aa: ASSQGGTYEQY

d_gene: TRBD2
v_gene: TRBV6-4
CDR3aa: ASHGSSGSQDPCNEQF

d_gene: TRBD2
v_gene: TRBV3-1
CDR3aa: ASSPNSGETDTQY

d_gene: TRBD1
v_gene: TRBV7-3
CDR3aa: ASRVAGGTKNIQY

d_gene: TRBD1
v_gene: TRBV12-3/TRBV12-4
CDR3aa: ASSLRDPGGTQY

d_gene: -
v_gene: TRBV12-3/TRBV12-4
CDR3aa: ASSSFGTSNQPQH

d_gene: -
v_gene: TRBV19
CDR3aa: ASSTGSGTQY

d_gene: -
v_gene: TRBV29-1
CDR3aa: SVEASGSEQY

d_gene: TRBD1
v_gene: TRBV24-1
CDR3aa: ATSLTGEETQY

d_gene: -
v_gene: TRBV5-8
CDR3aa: ASSWKQSYEQY

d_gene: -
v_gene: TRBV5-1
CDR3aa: ASSSQNLETQY